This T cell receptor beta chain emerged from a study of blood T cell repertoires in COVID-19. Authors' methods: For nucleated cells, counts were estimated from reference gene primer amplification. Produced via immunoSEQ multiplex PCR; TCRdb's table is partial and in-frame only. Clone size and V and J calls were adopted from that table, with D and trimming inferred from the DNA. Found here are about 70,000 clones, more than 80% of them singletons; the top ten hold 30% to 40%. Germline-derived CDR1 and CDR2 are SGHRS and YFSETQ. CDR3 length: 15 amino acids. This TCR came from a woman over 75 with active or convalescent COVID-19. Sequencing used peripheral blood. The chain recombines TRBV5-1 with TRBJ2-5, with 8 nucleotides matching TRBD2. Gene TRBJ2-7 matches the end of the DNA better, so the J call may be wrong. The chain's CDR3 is CASSVWAGGPYEQYF. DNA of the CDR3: TGCGCCAGCAGCGTTTGGGCGGGGGGCCCCTACGAGCAGTACTTC.